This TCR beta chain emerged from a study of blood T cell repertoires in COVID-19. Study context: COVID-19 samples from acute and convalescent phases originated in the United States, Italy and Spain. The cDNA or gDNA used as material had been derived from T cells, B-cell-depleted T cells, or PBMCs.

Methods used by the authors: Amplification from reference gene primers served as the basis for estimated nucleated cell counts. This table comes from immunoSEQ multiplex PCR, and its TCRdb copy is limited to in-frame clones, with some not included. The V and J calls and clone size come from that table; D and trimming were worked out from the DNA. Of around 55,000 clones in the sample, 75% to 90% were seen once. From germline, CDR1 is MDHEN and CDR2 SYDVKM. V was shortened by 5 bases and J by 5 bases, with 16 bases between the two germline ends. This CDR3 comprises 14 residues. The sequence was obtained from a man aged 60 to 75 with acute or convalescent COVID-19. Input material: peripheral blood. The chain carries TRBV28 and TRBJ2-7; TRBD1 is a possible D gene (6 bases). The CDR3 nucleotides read TGTGCCAGCAGTCCAGCCTCAGGGGCCCACGAGCAGTACTTC. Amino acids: CASSPASGAHEQYF.